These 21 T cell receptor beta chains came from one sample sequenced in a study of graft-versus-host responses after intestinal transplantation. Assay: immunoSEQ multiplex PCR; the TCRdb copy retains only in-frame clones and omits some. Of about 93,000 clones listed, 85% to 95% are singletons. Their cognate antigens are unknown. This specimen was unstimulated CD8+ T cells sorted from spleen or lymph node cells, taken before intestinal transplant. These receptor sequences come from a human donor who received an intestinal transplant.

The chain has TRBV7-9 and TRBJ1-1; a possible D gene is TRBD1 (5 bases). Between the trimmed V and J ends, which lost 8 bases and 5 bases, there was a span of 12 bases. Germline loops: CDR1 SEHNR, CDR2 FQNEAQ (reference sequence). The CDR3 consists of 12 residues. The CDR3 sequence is CASSFSGTEAFF. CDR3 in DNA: TGTGCCAGCTCTTTTTCAGGGACTGAAGCTTTCTTT.

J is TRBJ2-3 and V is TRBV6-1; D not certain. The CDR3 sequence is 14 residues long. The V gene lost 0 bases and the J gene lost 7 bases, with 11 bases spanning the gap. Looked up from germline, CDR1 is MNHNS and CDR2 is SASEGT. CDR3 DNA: TGTGCCAGCAGTGAAGCCGAGTTTCGCTATACGCAGTATTTT. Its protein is CASSEAEFRYTQYF.

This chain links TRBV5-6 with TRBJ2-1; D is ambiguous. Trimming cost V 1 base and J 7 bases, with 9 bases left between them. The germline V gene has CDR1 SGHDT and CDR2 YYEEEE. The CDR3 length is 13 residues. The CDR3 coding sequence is TGTGCCAGCAGCTTGCTAACCGGGAATGAGCAGTTCTTC. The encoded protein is CASSLLTGNEQFF.

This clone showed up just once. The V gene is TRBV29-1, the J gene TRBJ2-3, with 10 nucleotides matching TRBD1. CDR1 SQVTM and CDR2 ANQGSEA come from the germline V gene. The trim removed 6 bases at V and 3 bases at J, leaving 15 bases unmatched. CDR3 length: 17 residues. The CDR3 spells CSVNRDRGAPQTDTQYF. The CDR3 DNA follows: TGCAGCGTGAACCGGGACAGGGGCGCACCCCAAACAGATACGCAGTATTTT.

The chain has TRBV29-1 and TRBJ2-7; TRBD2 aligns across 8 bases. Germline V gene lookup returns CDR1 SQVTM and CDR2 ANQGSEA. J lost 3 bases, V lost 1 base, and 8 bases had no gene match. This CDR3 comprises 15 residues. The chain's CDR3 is CSVEVRLAGSYEQYF. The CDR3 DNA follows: TGCAGCGTTGAAGTTCGGCTAGCGGGCAGCTACGAGCAGTACTTC.

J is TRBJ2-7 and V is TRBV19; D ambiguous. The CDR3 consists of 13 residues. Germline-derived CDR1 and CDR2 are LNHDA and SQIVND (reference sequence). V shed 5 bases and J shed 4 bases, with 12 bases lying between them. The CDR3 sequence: CASSSLAGYEQYF. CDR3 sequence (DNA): TGTGCCAGTAGTTCCTTAGCCGGGTACGAGCAGTACTTC.

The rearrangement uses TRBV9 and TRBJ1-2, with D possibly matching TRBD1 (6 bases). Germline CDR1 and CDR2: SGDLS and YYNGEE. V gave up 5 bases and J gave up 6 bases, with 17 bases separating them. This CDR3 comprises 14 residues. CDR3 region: CASSFETGQDGYTF. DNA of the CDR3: TGTGCCAGCAGTTTTGAGACAGGTCAGGATGGCTACACCTTC.

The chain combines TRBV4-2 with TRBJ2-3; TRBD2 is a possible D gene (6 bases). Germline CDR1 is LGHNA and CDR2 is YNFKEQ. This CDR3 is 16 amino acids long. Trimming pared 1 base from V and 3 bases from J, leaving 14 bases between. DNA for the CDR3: TGTGCCAGCAGCCAAGGGTCCGGGAGTGCGACAGATACGCAGTATTTT. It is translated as CASSQGSGSATDTQYF.

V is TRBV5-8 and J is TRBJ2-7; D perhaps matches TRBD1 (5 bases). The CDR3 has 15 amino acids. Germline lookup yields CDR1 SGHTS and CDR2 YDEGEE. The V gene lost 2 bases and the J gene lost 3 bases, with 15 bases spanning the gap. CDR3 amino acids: CASSFGQTDNYEQYF. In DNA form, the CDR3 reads TGTGCCAGCAGCTTTGGGCAGACAGACAACTACGAGCAGTACTTC.

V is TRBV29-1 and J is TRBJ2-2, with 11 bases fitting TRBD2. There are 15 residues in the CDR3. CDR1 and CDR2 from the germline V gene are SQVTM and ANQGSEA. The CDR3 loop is CGGLAGGLRTGELFF. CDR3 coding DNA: TGCGGAGGGCTAGCGGGGGGCCTACGCACCGGGGAGCTGTTTTTT.

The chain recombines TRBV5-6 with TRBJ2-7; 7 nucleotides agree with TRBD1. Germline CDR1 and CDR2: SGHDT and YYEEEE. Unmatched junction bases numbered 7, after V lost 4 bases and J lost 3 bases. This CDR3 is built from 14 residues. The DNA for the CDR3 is TGTGCCAGCAGCGAAGGACAGGAGCACTACGAGCAGTACTTC. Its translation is CASSEGQEHYEQYF.

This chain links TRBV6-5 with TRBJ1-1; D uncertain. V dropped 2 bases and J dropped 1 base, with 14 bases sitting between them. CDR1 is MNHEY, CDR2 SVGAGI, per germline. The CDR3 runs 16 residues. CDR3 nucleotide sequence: TGTGCCAGCAGTTACGGCACCCCCAGGTGGAACACTGAAGCTTTCTTT. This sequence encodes CASSYGTPRWNTEAFF.

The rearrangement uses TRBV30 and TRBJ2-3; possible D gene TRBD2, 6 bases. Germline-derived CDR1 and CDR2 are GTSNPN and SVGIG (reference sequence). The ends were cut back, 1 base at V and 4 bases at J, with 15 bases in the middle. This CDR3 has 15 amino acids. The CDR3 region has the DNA TGTGCCTGGAGTGATGTGGGGGGTAGCGCAGATACGCAGTATTTT. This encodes CAWSDVGGSADTQYF.

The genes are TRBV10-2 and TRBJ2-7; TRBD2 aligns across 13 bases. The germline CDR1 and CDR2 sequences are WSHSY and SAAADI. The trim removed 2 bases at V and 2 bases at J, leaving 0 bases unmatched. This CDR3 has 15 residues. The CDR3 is CASSEGLAGAYEQYF. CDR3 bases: TGCGCCAGCAGTGAGGGACTAGCGGGAGCCTACGAGCAGTACTTC.

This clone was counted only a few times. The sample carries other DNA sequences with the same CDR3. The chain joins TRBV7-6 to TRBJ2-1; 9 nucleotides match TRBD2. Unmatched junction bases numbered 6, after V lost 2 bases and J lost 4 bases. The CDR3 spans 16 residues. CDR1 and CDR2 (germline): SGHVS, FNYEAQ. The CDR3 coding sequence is TGTGCCAGCAGCTTAAGGGGCGGGGGGGCATACAATGAGCAGTTCTTC. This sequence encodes CASSLRGGGAYNEQFF.

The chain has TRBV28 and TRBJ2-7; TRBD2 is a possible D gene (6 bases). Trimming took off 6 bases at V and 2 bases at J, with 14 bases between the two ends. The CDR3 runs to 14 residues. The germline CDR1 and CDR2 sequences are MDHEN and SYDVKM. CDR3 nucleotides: TGTGCCAGCAGCCTAAGCGGGCCAACCTACGAGCAGTACTTC. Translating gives CASSLSGPTYEQYF.

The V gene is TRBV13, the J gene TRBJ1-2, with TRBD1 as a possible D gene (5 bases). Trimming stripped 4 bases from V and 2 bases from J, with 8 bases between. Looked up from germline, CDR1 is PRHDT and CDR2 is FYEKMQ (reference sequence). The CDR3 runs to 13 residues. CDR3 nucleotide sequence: TGTGCCAGCAGCTCGACAGAAAACTATGGCTACACCTTC. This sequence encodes CASSSTENYGYTF.

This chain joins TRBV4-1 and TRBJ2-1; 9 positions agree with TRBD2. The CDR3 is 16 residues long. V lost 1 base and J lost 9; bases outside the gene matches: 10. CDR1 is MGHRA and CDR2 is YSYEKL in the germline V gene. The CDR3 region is CASSQVWREGPREQFF. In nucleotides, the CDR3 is TGCGCCAGCAGCCAAGTTTGGCGGGAGGGCCCTCGTGAGCAGTTCTTC.

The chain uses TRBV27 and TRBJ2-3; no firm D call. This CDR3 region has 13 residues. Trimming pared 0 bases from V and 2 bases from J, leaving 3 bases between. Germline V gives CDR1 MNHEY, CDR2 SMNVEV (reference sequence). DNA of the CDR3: TGTGCCAGCAGTTTATCTTACACAGATACGCAGTATTTT. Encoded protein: CASSLSYTDTQYF.

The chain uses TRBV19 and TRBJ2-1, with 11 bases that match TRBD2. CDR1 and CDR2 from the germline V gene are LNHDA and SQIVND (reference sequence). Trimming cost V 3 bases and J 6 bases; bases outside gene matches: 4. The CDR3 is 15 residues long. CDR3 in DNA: TGTGCCAGTAGTATTCTGACTAGCGGGGTCAATGAGCAGTTCTTC. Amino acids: CASSILTSGVNEQFF.

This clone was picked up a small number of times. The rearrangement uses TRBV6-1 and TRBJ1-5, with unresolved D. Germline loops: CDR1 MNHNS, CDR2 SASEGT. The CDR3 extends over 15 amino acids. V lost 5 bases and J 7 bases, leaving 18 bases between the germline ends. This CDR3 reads CASSPVGGIGQPQHF. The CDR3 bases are TGTGCCAGCAGTCCGGTCGGAGGGATTGGGCAGCCCCAGCATTTT.